This T cell receptor (beta chain) derives from a study of blood T cell repertoires in COVID-19. This CDR3 has 16 amino acids. V lost 0 bases to trimming and J lost 1 base, with 14 bases between them. The germline gives CDR1 SGHRS, CDR2 YFSETQ. Repertoires were generated with immunoSEQ multiplex PCR, while TCRdb's copy carries only in-frame clones and drops some. The sample yields 350,000 to 450,000 clones, about 85% seen once. The TCR sequence derives from a woman under 30 with acute or convalescent COVID-19. Sequenced input: peripheral blood. This chain joins TRBV5-1 and TRBJ2-7, with D perhaps TRBD1 (6 bases). The CDR3 DNA is TGCGCCAGCAGCTTGGACAGGTCCACAGGGTCCTACGAGCAGTACTTC. Translating gives CASSLDRSTGSYEQYF.